Listed below are T cell receptor beta chains from one sample, sequenced in a study of shared clonotypes between healthy human individuals. This table comes from immunoSEQ multiplex PCR, and its TCRdb copy is limited to in-frame clones, with some not included. The sample lists around 2,100,000 clones, about 95% occurring once. Sequencing input: naive CD8+ T cells sorted from blood. These receptors were obtained from a man between 18 and 29 years old in good health. Each CDR3 is given with its conserved first and last residue. The D gene is left open where the match is weak.

d_call	v_call	j_call	cdr3_aa	cdr3_nt
TRBD1	TRBV11-2	TRBJ2-4	CASSSGTGGLGIQYF	TGTGCCAGCAGCTCGGGGACAGGGGGTCTCGGCATTCAGTACTTC
NA	TRBV5-4	TRBJ2-6	CASSLVGYSGANVLTF	TGTGCCAGCAGCTTGGTTGGGTACTCTGGGGCCAACGTCCTGACTTTC
TRBD1	TRBV27	TRBJ1-6	CASSSGQGVGPLHF	TGTGCCAGCAGTTCGGGACAGGGAGTTGGACCCCTCCACTTT
NA	TRBV5-5	TRBJ1-1	CASSFGINTEAFF	TGTGCCAGCAGCTTCGGGATCAACACTGAAGCTTTCTTT
TRBD2	TRBV27	TRBJ2-3	CASSWGAGGRTDTQYF	TGTGCCAGCAGTTGGGGAGCGGGGGGACGCACAGATACGCAGTATTTT
NA	TRBV27	TRBJ2-6	CASSLLMVSGANVLTF	TGTGCCAGCAGTTTATTGATGGTGTCGGGGGCCAACGTCCTGACTTTC
TRBD2	TRBV5-6	TRBJ2-7	CASSFGLAGLYEQYF	TGTGCCAGCAGCTTTGGACTAGCGGGGCTGTACGAGCAGTACTTC
NA	TRBV13	TRBJ2-1	CASSAEGRSYNEQFF	TGTGCCAGCAGCGCGGAGGGTCGCTCCTACAATGAGCAGTTCTTC
NA	TRBV27	TRBJ1-2	CASSLGGGGYGYTF	TGTGCCAGCAGTTTGGGCGGGGGGGGCTATGGCTACACCTTC
NA	TRBV7-9	TRBJ2-7	CASSLAGAVSYEQYF	TGTGCCAGCAGCTTAGCAGGGGCGGTCTCCTACGAGCAGTACTTC
NA	TRBV14	TRBJ2-7	CASSQRDHYEQYF	TGTGCCAGCAGCCAACGAGACCACTACGAGCAGTACTTC
NA	TRBV5-1	TRBJ2-7	CASSLFGYEQYF	TGCGCCAGCAGCTTGTTCGGCTACGAGCAGTACTTC
NA	TRBV5-6	TRBJ2-7	CASSLWRAEQYF	TGTGCCAGCAGCTTGTGGCGGGCCGAGCAGTACTTC
NA	TRBV19	TRBJ1-1	CASSLGKAGYAEAFF	TGTGCCAGTAGCCTCGGGAAGGCGGGATACGCTGAAGCTTTCTTT
TRBD2	TRBV6-1	TRBJ2-5	CATLAGGWETQYF	TGTGCCACCTTAGCGGGGGGCTGGGAGACCCAGTACTTC
TRBD2	TRBV29-1	TRBJ2-7	CSVEGTGLAVYEQYF	TGCAGCGTTGAAGGAACGGGACTAGCAGTCTACGAGCAGTACTTC
NA	TRBV2	TRBJ1-4	CASSEERGLTTNEKLFF	TGTGCCAGCAGTGAGGAACGGGGACTGACAACTAATGAAAAACTGTTTTTT
TRBD2	TRBV13	TRBJ2-7	CASSPSGGRNEQYF	TGTGCCAGCAGCCCCAGCGGGGGGCGAAACGAGCAGTACTTC